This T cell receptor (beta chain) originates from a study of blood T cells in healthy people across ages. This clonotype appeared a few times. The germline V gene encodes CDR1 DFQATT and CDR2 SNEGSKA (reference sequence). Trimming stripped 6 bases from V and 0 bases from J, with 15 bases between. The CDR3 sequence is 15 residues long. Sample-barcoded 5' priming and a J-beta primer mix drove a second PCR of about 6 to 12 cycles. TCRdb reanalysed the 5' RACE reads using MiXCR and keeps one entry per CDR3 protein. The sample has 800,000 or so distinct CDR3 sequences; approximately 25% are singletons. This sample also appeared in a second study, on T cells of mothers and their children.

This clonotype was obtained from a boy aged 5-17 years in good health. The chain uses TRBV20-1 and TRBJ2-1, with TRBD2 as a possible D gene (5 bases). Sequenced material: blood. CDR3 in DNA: TGCAGTGCGAGTAAGCGGAAAAGCTCCTACAATGAGCAGTTCTTC. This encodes CSASKRKSSYNEQFF.